The 5 T cell receptor beta chains listed next were all sequenced from one sample in a study of blood T cell repertoires in COVID-19. Sequenced by immunoSEQ multiplex PCR; TCRdb stores in-frame clones only, minus some. The sample includes 350,000 to 400,000 clones, more than 75% of them seen just once. The sample comprised PBMCs or T cells enriched from blood (not recorded which). The receptors originated from a woman in her thirties with acute COVID-19.

The chain couples TRBV6-5 to TRBJ1-1; 7 bases are shared with TRBD1. The ends lost 5 bases at V and 2 bases at J; junction bases unmatched: 8. CDR1 is MNHEY, CDR2 SVGAGI, per germline. This CDR3 region has 15 residues. The CDR3 DNA reads as TGTGCCAGCAGTAACCACAGGGGTAGAAACACTGAAGCTTTCTTT. The encoded protein is CASSNHRGRNTEAFF.

This chain uses TRBV15 with TRBJ2-5; 11 bases are a match to TRBD1. The germline V gene encodes CDR1 LNHNV and CDR2 YYDKDF (reference sequence). This CDR3 is built from 15 residues. The J segment lost 4 bases and the V segment lost 7 bases, leaving 8 bases of the junction unmatched. CDR3 amino acids: CATIGQGAGRETQYF. The CDR3 coding sequence is TGTGCCACCATTGGACAGGGGGCAGGAAGAGAGACCCAGTACTTC. Full variable domain (rest looked up from reference TRBV15 and TRBJ2-5): DAMVIQNPRYQVTQFGKPVTLSCSQTLNHNVMYWYQQKSSQAPKLLFHYYDKDFNNEADTPDNFQSRRPNTSFCFLDIRSPGLGDTAMYLCATIGQGAGRETQYFGPGTRLLVL.

The J gene is TRBJ2-7, the V gene TRBV5-1; perhaps TRBD1 as D (7 bases). Germline CDR1 reads SGHRS; CDR2 reads YFSETQ. There are 14 residues in the CDR3. V dropped 4 bases and J dropped 2 bases, with 13 bases sitting between them. This CDR3 reads CASSRTGEAYEQYF. The CDR3 region has the DNA TGCGCCAGCAGCCGCACAGGGGAGGCCTACGAGCAGTACTTC.

The rearrangement joins TRBV15 to TRBJ1-3; D remains ambiguous. The V end lost 5 bases, the J end lost 0 bases, and 11 bases lay between the germline ends. The CDR3 totals 15 residues. CDR1 and CDR2 from the germline V gene are LNHNV and YYDKDF (reference sequence). CDR3 protein: CATSGFRGSGNTIYF. In DNA form, the CDR3 reads TGTGCCACCAGCGGGTTCAGAGGCTCTGGAAACACCATATATTTT.

The chain carries TRBV2 and TRBJ2-5; maybe TRBD2 (6 bases). The germline V gene encodes CDR1 SNHLY and CDR2 FYNNEI. V shed 3 bases and J shed 5 bases, with 13 bases lying between them. The CDR3 runs to 14 residues. This CDR3 is CASSDPLAFETQYF. CDR3 bases: TGTGCCAGCAGTGACCCTCTAGCGTTTGAGACCCAGTACTTC. Complete variable domain (other parts from reference TRBV2 and TRBJ2-5): EPEVTQTPSHQVTQMGQEVILRCVPISNHLYFYWYRQILGQKVEFLVSFYNNEISEKSEIFDDQFSVERPDGSNFTLKIRSTKLEDSAMYFCASSDPLAFETQYFGPGTRLLVL.